These 22 T cell receptor beta chains came from one sample sequenced in a study of blood T cell repertoires in COVID-19. Using immunoSEQ multiplex PCR, the repertoire was profiled, and TCRdb retains in-frame clones only, with some absent. Among some 260,000 clones listed, around 85% were seen once. What was sequenced was peripheral blood. The origin of the receptors is a woman aged 40 to 50 with active or convalescent COVID-19.

The genes are TRBV2 and TRBJ2-1, with 8 bases matching TRBD2. The germline V gene has CDR1 SNHLY and CDR2 FYNNEI. The CDR3 has 15 amino acids. With 3 bases clipped from V and 2 bases from J, the junction kept 3 bases outside the gene matches. The CDR3 protein is CASSDLSGAYNEQFF. CDR3 coding DNA: TGTGCCAGCAGTGATCTTAGCGGGGCCTACAATGAGCAGTTCTTC.

The genes are TRBV19 and TRBJ1-2, with D perhaps matching TRBD1 (6 bases). This CDR3 comprises 14 residues. Germline-derived CDR1 and CDR2 are LNHDA and SQIVND (reference sequence). Trimming left V 4 bases short and J 2 bases short, with 11 bases between. The CDR3 coding sequence is TGTGCCAGTAGTACTGGGGGCGGAAACTATGGCTACACCTTC. It is translated as CASSTGGGNYGYTF.

The gene calls are TRBV6-5 and TRBJ2-7; 8 bases are a match to TRBD1. Losses at the gene ends were 6 bases for V and 6 bases for J; bases not matched to a gene: 10. Germline values: CDR1 MNHEY, CDR2 SVGAGI. This CDR3 is built from 14 residues. The CDR3 nucleotides read TGTGCCAGCAGAAACTCCGGGACAGGTGGCGAGCAGTACTTC. Protein: CASRNSGTGGEQYF.

The chain has TRBV9 and TRBJ2-1; D remains unclear. The CDR3 runs to 14 residues. Germline lookup yields CDR1 SGDLS and CDR2 YYNGEE. V lost 0 bases, J lost 6 bases, and 10 bases lay in between. The CDR3 reads CASSVGETVNEQFF. In nucleotides, the CDR3 is TGTGCCAGCAGCGTAGGAGAAACTGTCAATGAGCAGTTCTTC.

The V call is TRBV7-9, the J call TRBJ2-1, with 7 positions matching TRBD1. The CDR3 consists of 14 residues. Germline CDR1 and CDR2: SEHNR and FQNEAQ (reference sequence). The J segment lost 3 bases and the V segment lost 10 bases, leaving 9 bases of the junction unmatched. CDR3 amino acids: CATRQGFVYNEQFF. In DNA, the CDR3 is TGTGCCACACGACAGGGCTTCGTCTACAATGAGCAGTTCTTC.

The table lists this clone with a few counts. This rearrangement joins TRBV19 to TRBJ1-4; 9 bases fit TRBD1. The CDR3 loop spans 14 amino acids. The germline gives CDR1 LNHDA, CDR2 SQIVND (reference sequence). The junction had 5 bases not matched to a gene; V was cut back by 9 bases and J by 3 bases. CDR3 DNA: TGTGCCAGCAACACAGGGGGCCCTAATGAAAAACTGTTTTTT. Protein sequence: CASNTGGPNEKLFF.

The chain uses TRBV6-5 and TRBJ2-6; 8 bases fit TRBD1. The CDR3 contains 15 residues. V shed 6 bases, J shed 4 bases, and the junction held 5 bases outside the gene matches. The V gene's germline CDR1 is MNHEY and CDR2 SVGAGI. The CDR3 loop reads CASSKTGDGANVLTF. In DNA, the CDR3 is TGTGCCAGCAGCAAGACAGGGGACGGGGCCAACGTCCTGACTTTC.

The gene calls are TRBV10-3 and TRBJ1-2; perhaps TRBD1 as D (5 bases). The CDR3 loop spans 14 amino acids. Germline loops: CDR1 ENHRY, CDR2 SYGVKD. Trimming took off 2 bases at V and 4 bases at J, with 11 bases between the two ends. The CDR3, as DNA: TGTGCCATCAGTGAGGTAGAAGGGGCCTATGGCTACACCTTC. Protein product: CAISEVEGAYGYTF.

Worth noting for this clone: The junction does not match germline at one end; this may be a read error. This chain links TRBV24-1 with TRBJ2-1, with TRBD1 matching 9 bases. The CDR3 runs 13 residues. In germline, CDR1 is KGHDR, CDR2 SFDVKD. The CDR3 DNA is TGTGCCACCAGTGACCCGACCGGGACAGGGTTGATCTTC. Its translation is CATSDPTGTGLIF.

The CDR3 DNA is TGTGCCAGTAGTACCCCCGGCCCGGGGATCTCGGTTACTAACTATGGCTACACCTTC. This gives the protein CASSTPGPGISVTNYGYTF. The chain carries TRBV19 and TRBJ1-2, with D unclear. Trimming left V 4 bases short and J 0 bases short, with 24 bases between. This CDR3 has 19 amino acids. Per germline, CDR1 LNHDA and CDR2 SQIVND (reference sequence).

The CDR3 bases are TGTGCCAGCAGCCATCTCAGGGGGTCGATGAACACTGAAGCTTTCTTT. It codes for CASSHLRGSMNTEAFF. The chain uses TRBV7-9 and TRBJ1-1, with 7 bases fitting TRBD1. In germline, CDR1 is SEHNR, CDR2 FQNEAQ (reference sequence). J lost 0 bases, V lost 5 bases, and 9 bases had no gene match. This CDR3 region has 16 residues.

The rearrangement joins TRBV7-3 to TRBJ1-1; TRBD1 might be the D (5 bases). The CDR3 spans 13 residues. V dropped 5 bases and J dropped 3 bases, with 10 bases sitting between them. CDR1 is SGHTA and CDR2 is FQGTGA in the germline V gene. CDR3 protein: CASSPTGDTEAFF. The DNA of the CDR3 is TGTGCCAGCAGCCCCACAGGAGACACTGAAGCTTTCTTT.

The chain links TRBV28 to TRBJ1-2; 12 bases are shared with TRBD1. The V gene's germline CDR1 is MDHEN and CDR2 SYDVKM. The CDR3 has 16 residues. After removal of 6 bases from V and 8 bases from J, the junction contained 13 bases not matched to a gene. CDR3 in DNA: TGTGCCAGCAGAATTACGATCCGGGACAGGGGGCAGGGCTACACCTTC. Translation gives CASRITIRDRGQGYTF.

The CDR3 sequence: CASGQGGSYNEQFF. For the CDR3, the DNA is TGTGCCAGTGGGCAGGGGGGTTCCTACAATGAGCAGTTCTTC. The chain uses TRBV6-5 and TRBJ2-1; tentatively, D is TRBD1 (7 bases). V lost 9 bases and J lost 1, with 13 bases in between. Germline lookup yields CDR1 MNHEY and CDR2 SVGAGI. CDR3 length equals 14 residues.

The chain joins TRBV10-3 to TRBJ2-7; tentative D call: TRBD2 (5 bases). The V gene's germline CDR1 is ENHRY and CDR2 SYGVKD. The CDR3 runs 15 residues. V lost 7 bases to trimming and J lost 2 bases, with 18 bases between them. The CDR3 spells CAITPEGSSAYEQYV. The CDR3 coding sequence is TGTGCCATCACCCCCGAGGGTTCCAGCGCCTACGAGCAGTACGTC.

The chain has TRBV12-3 or TRBV12-4 and TRBJ2-7; a possible D gene is TRBD1 (6 bases). The CDR3 runs 12 residues. Trimming removed 7 bases at V and 3 bases at J, with 10 bases between. The CDR3 nucleotides read TGTGCCAGCAAACCACAGGGCTACGAGCAGTACGTC. Translated, it gives CASKPQGYEQYV.

The V and J genes are TRBV6-5 and TRBJ2-2; D gene uncertain. There are 15 residues in the CDR3. Germline-derived CDR1 and CDR2 are MNHEY and SVGAGI. Trimming took 6 bases from V and 0 from J, leaving 11 bases between them. The CDR3 coding sequence is TGTGCCAGCAGAGTACTGCTCCCGAACACCGGGGAGCTGTTTTTT. Encoded protein: CASRVLLPNTGELFF.

This rearrangement joins TRBV7-3 to TRBJ2-1; TRBD2 matches at 10 bases. Germline loops: CDR1 SGHTA, CDR2 FQGTGA. The CDR3 extends over 15 amino acids. V lost 3 bases and J lost 2; bases outside the gene matches: 1. DNA of the CDR3: TGTGCCAGCAGCTTGAGCGGGGGGGCCTACAATGAGCAGTTCTTC. Protein sequence: CASSLSGGAYNEQFF.

This rearrangement joins TRBV19 to TRBJ1-6, with TRBD1 as a possible D gene (5 bases). CDR3 length: 14 residues. Germline assignment: CDR1 LNHDA and CDR2 SQIVND (reference sequence). V was trimmed by 5 bases and J by 14 bases, leaving 19 bases between them. CDR3 loop: CASSGGTLVGSLHF. The CDR3 DNA follows: TGTGCCAGTAGTGGGGGGACGCTGGTGGGGTCCCTCCACTTT.

The chain recombines TRBV6-1 with TRBJ2-7, with D perhaps TRBD1 (6 bases). The ends were cut back, 0 bases at V and 5 bases at J, with 11 bases in the middle. CDR3 length: 14 residues. Germline V lookup: CDR1 MNHNS, CDR2 SASEGT. The CDR3 loop reads CASSEAGRGNEQYF. CDR3 nucleotides: TGTGCCAGCAGTGAAGCCGGCAGGGGAAACGAGCAGTACTTC.

This chain links TRBV5-1 with TRBJ2-2; no firm D call. V lost 4 bases and J 4 bases, leaving 5 bases between the germline ends. This CDR3 comprises 12 residues. The germline V gene encodes CDR1 SGHRS and CDR2 YFSETQ. Written as DNA, the CDR3 is TGCGCCAGCAGCCCCTTCACCGGGGAGCTGTTTTTT. Translated: CASSPFTGELFF.

J is TRBJ1-6 and V is TRBV9; 11 nucleotides agree with TRBD1. Germline-derived CDR1 and CDR2 are SGDLS and YYNGEE. Germline trimming cut 3 bases from V and 10 bases from J; bases unmatched to any gene: 6. This CDR3 contains 15 residues. The CDR3: CASSGTGGFGSPLHF. The CDR3 coding sequence is TGTGCCAGCAGCGGGACAGGGGGCTTCGGATCACCCCTCCACTTT.